The next 16 T cell receptor beta chains were all read from a single sample in a study of blood T cells in healthy people across ages. Using a J-beta primer mix together with a sample-barcoded 5' primer, a second PCR was run for about 6 to 12 cycles. Each CDR3 protein gets one entry after TCRdb re-called the 5' RACE reads with MiXCR. The profile shows about 1.1 million distinct CDR3 sequences, roughly two fifths of them singletons. The sample comprised blood. The source of these receptors is a man between 18 and 35 years old in good health.

The chain carries TRBV7-2 and TRBJ1-2; no clear D gene. The CDR3 is 15 amino acids. The V gene lost 2 bases and the J gene lost 1 base, with 11 bases spanning the gap. Germline loops: CDR1 SGHTA, CDR2 FQGNSA. CDR3 in amino acids: CASSLLRTNNYGYTF. The CDR3 DNA reads as TGTGCCAGCAGCTTACTCCGGACTAATAACTATGGCTACACCTTC.

This chain joins TRBV27 and TRBJ2-3, with a tentative D call TRBD2 (5 bases). Germline-derived CDR1 and CDR2 are MNHEY and SMNVEV (reference sequence). V shed 8 bases and J shed 5 bases, with 11 bases lying between them. The length of the CDR3 is 12 residues. The DNA for the CDR3 is TGTGCCAGCGGCCGCCGGGGAGATACGCAGTATTTT. Translating gives CASGRRGDTQYF.

This rearrangement joins TRBV7-9 to TRBJ1-2; TRBD1 aligns across 7 bases. The junction had 8 bases not matched to a gene; V was cut back by 5 bases and J by 8 bases. This CDR3 has 13 residues. Germline V gene sequence: CDR1 SEHNR, CDR2 FQNEAQ (reference sequence). CDR3 DNA: TGTGCCAGCAGCCTGGACAGGTCGGGCGGCTACACCTTC. Translation gives CASSLDRSGGYTF.

The chain joins TRBV3-1 to TRBJ2-5, with unresolved D. The germline CDR1 and CDR2 sequences are LGHDT and YNNKEL (reference sequence). The CDR3 consists of 15 residues. The V gene lost 5 bases and the J gene lost 2 bases, with 15 bases spanning the gap. In nucleotides, the CDR3 is TGTGCCAGCAGCACCCGGACCTCGATACAAGAGACCCAGTACTTC. Amino acids: CASSTRTSIQETQYF.

This chain joins TRBV4-1 and TRBJ1-1; no clear D. This CDR3 is built from 15 residues. Germline V gene sequence: CDR1 MGHRA, CDR2 YSYEKL. Between the trimmed V and J ends, which lost 5 bases and 1 base, there was a span of 14 bases. CDR3 coding DNA: TGCGCCAGCAGCTCCCGCGATGGCTCGAACACTGAAGCTTTCTTT. Protein sequence: CASSSRDGSNTEAFF.

This clonotype was observed a handful of times. The chain combines TRBV7-3 with TRBJ1-2; 7 bases fit TRBD1. The CDR3 runs 14 residues. With 5 bases clipped from V and 8 bases from J, the junction kept 11 bases outside the gene matches. CDR1 and CDR2 (germline): SGHTA, FQGTGA. The CDR3 DNA sequence: TGTGCCAGCAGCCAGCCGGGACAGACAGGAGGCTACACCTTC. Translating it yields CASSQPGQTGGYTF. The whole variable domain, remainder taken from reference TRBV7-3 and TRBJ1-2, is GAGVSQTPSNKVTEKGKYVELRCDPISGHTALYWYRQSLGQGPEFLIYFQGTGAADDSGLPNDRFFAVRPEGSVSTLKIQRTERGDSAVYLCASSQPGQTGGYTFGSGTRLTVV.

This chain joins TRBV20-1 and TRBJ1-5, with D possibly matching TRBD1 (6 bases). CDR3 length equals 15 residues. Germline CDR1 DFQATT, CDR2 SNEGSKA (reference sequence). Trimming cost V 3 bases and J 2 bases, with 14 bases left between them. The chain's CDR3 is CSASRSGDGNQPQHF. CDR3 sequence (DNA): TGCAGTGCTAGTAGGTCAGGGGACGGCAATCAGCCCCAGCATTTT.

This clonotype was seen many times. At one end the junction does not follow the germline gene, possibly because of a read error. The V call is TRBV5-1, the J call TRBJ1-1; TRBD1 agrees at 7 bases. Germline V gene sequence: CDR1 SGHRS, CDR2 YFSETQ. The CDR3 contains 13 residues. CDR3 nucleotides: TGTGCCAGCAGTGACAGGGTGAACACTGAAGCTTTCTTT. This gives the protein CASSDRVNTEAFF.

This clonotype was seen just once. The V gene is TRBV29-1, the J gene TRBJ2-5; 8 positions agree with TRBD1. TRBJ2-4 explains the end of the DNA better; the J call may be wrong. The CDR3 consists of 13 residues. Germline values: CDR1 SQVTM, CDR2 ANQGSEA. The CDR3 reads CSAITGTGGIQYF. The CDR3 nucleotides are TGCAGCGCTATCACCGGGACAGGAGGCATTCAGTACTTC.

The table lists this clonotype with a few counts. The chain joins TRBV12-3 or TRBV12-4 to TRBJ2-1, with D perhaps matching TRBD1 (7 bases). The CDR3 sequence is 14 residues long. Between the trimmed V and J ends, which lost 9 bases and 4 bases, there was a span of 16 bases. CDR3 sequence: CASARGEVYNEQFF. The CDR3 DNA reads as TGTGCCAGTGCCAGGGGGGAGGTATACAATGAGCAGTTCTTC.

The CDR3 sequence is CSVEPFSTDTQYF. The CDR3 DNA follows: TGCAGCGTTGAACCATTTAGCACAGATACGCAGTATTTT. The chain uses TRBV29-1 and TRBJ2-3; D unresolved. Between the trimmed V and J ends, which lost 2 bases and 0 bases, there was a span of 6 bases. The CDR3 contains 13 residues. Germline loops: CDR1 SQVTM, CDR2 ANQGSEA.

This clonotype appeared a few times. The CDR3, as DNA: TGTGCCAGCCGCCGGGACGACGAGACCTACGAGCAGTACTTC. Its translation: CASRRDDETYEQYF. The V and J genes are TRBV6-1 and TRBJ2-7; D is possibly TRBD1 or TRBD2 (5 bases each). With 8 bases removed from V and 2 bases from J, the gap between germline ends came to 16 bases. CDR3 size: 14 residues. Germline CDR1 reads MNHNS; CDR2 reads SASEGT.

This clonotype was detected once. The junction and the germline gene differ at one end; a read error may be behind it. The gene calls are TRBV9 and TRBJ2-3; weak D call: TRBD2 (5 bases). The germline V gene encodes CDR1 SGDLS and CDR2 YYNGEE. The CDR3 spans 13 residues. DNA of the CDR3: TGTGCCCGCAGCGAGGGCCTAACAGATACGCAGTATTTT. Its protein is CARSEGLTDTQYF.

V usage is TRBV11-1 and J usage is TRBJ1-1; no clear D. CDR3 length: 15 residues. Germline assignment: CDR1 SGHAT and CDR2 FQDESV (reference sequence). The ends were cut back, 1 base at V and 4 bases at J, with 13 bases in the middle. The CDR3 region is CASSLVAVKGTEAFF. In DNA, the CDR3 is TGTGCCAGCAGCTTAGTGGCGGTAAAAGGCACTGAAGCTTTCTTT.

The rearrangement uses TRBV20-1 and TRBJ1-2, with D possibly being TRBD1 (5 bases). Between the trimmed V and J ends, which lost 0 bases and 3 bases, there was a span of 14 bases. This CDR3 is built from 15 residues. Germline assignment: CDR1 DFQATT and CDR2 SNEGSKA (reference sequence). CDR3: CSARDQGGGHYGYTF. The CDR3 DNA reads TGCAGTGCTAGAGATCAGGGTGGAGGGCACTATGGCTACACCTTC.

Ten or more counts support this clonotype. As DNA, the CDR3 is TGTGCCAGCAGTGATGAGGCTTCACGGGGCCCTGATACGCAGTATTTT. It yields the protein CASSDEASRGPDTQYF. V gene TRBV6-4 combines with J gene TRBJ2-3; D possibly uses TRBD1 or TRBD2 (5 bases each). The germline V and J ends were trimmed by 3 bases and 6 bases, with 19 bases remaining between them. The germline CDR1 and CDR2 sequences are MRHNA and SNTAGT. This CDR3 is 16 amino acids long.